This T cell receptor (beta chain) was captured in a study of T cells in localized non-small cell lung cancer. Study findings and constraints: Adjacent lung tissue had a median around 50 of the top 100 clones found in the tumor. A denser population of T cells in blood accompanied longer overall survival.

Trimming took 5 bases from V and 4 from J; bases not matched to a gene: 17. Germline V gives CDR1 MDHEN, CDR2 SYDVKM. CDR3 length equals 17 residues. As concerns this clone: Its antigen is still unknown.

The data were produced by immunoSEQ multiplex PCR, yet TCRdb's version contains in-frame clones alone and is incomplete. The data contain tens of thousands of clones, about nine tenths of them singletons. V gene TRBV28 combines with J gene TRBJ2-7; 7 bases map to TRBD1. The receptor comes from a man aged 40 to 75 with stage I squamous cell lung carcinoma. The source material was peripheral blood, sampled before any cancer treatment. The CDR3 DNA sequence: TGTGCCAGCAGTCTCGCAATGACAGGGTCAAACACTTACGAGCAGTACTTC. It is translated as CASSLAMTGSNTYEQYF.